This record concerns one TCR beta chain sequence. This clonotype was picked up many times. Its binding antigen is unknown. Base qualities were left out, and no much larger clone turns up one base away. This was a case-control study nested in a cohort of healthcare workers in London, UK, who had nasopharyngeal swab PCR tests and blood samples taken every week. Healthcare workers were enrolled in the week of the UK lockdown, from 23 to 31 March 2020, and were followed every week for up to 16 weeks. The data stem from a study of early T cells in non-severe SARS-CoV-2 infection (dated by TCRdb to the early 2020s). For the study in its entirety: Because TCR sequencing relied on bulk RNA taken from unsorted whole blood, pairing of alpha and beta chains was not possible. What the authors observed across the whole study: VDJdb matching was skewed toward anti-spike CD8 responses, so virus-specific expansions were likely underestimated and private and CD4 specificities were missed.

Inclusive of the bounding cysteine and phenylalanine, the CDR3 is 14 residues long. The kept DNA is CDR3 alone, 42 bases in frame from the first base. V loses 5 bases at its end and J loses 6 bases; junction bases beyond the gene matches: 8. The germline V gene encodes CDR1 SEHNR and CDR2 FQNEAQ (reference sequence). The library relied on 5' RACE. Sequenced on a NextSeq 500. The TCR library protocol attached unique molecular identifiers to individual cDNA molecules to correct for sequencing error and PCR bias. Sequencing covered both TCR alpha and beta chains, and within each sample the abundances of alpha and beta sequences were tightly co-correlated. The original methods were these. Decombinator V4 was used to annotate TCR sequences for V gene, J gene and CDR3. TCRs were defined as expanded if a significant change between any two time points was detected under a Poisson model with p below 0.0001. TCR abundances were normalised to the total number of TCRs sequenced per sample and expressed as counts per million. MAIT TCRs were defined by TRAV1-2 paired with TRAJ12, TRAJ20 or TRAJ33, and iNKT TCRs by TRAV10 paired with TRAJ18. VDJdb, accessed 1 November 2021, was searched for CMV, EBV and SARS-CoV-2 annotated TCRs, excluding TCRs annotated for multiple antigens. TCRdb reran the public reads through fastp at Q25 and MiXCR, keeping productive beta chains. Entries that share a CDR3 protein sequence are merged under the most common genes and DNA. The V and J calls here are based on TCRdb, not the publication. The sample table lists roughly 70,000 distinct CDR3 sequences, roughly 13% of them with a count of one. The ten most abundant clones make up approximately 5.2% of the sample.

The sequenced material came from whole blood. This receptor was obtained from an adult who was a healthcare worker with PCR-confirmed SARS-CoV-2 infection or an uninfected control (not recorded which). Here the chain combines TRBV7-9 and TRBJ1-2; TRBD1 aligns with 8 central bases. The CDR3 reads CASSGSQGVNGYTF. The sequenced DNA is TGTGCCAGCAGCGGATCACAGGGGGTGAATGGCTACACCTTC.